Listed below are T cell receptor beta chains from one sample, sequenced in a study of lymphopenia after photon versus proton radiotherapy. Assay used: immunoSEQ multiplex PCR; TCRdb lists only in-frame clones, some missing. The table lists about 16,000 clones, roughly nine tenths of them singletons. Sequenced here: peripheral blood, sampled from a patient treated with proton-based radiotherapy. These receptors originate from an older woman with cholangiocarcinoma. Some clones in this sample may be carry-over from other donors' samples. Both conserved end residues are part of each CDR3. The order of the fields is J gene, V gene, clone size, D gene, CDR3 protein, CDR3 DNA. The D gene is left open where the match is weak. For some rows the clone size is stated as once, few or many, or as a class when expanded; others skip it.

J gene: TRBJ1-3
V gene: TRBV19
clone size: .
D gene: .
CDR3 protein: CASKRARTGNTIYF
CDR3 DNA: TGTGCCAGTAAGAGGGCCAGAACTGGAAACACCATATATTTT

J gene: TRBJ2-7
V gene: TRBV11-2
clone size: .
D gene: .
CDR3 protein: CASSLGTVREQYF
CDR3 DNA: TGTGCCAGCAGCTTAGGGACGGTGCGGGAGCAGTACTTC

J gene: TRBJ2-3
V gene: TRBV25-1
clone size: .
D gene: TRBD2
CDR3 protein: CASSGRGTDTQYF
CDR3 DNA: TGTGCCAGCAGCGGGAGGGGCACAGATACGCAGTATTTT

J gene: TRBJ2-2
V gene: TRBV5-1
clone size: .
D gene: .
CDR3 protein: CASSLGTPNTGELFF
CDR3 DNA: TGCGCCAGCAGCTTGGGGACCCCGAACACCGGGGAGCTGTTTTTT

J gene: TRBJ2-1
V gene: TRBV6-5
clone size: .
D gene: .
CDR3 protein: CASTRASINEQFF
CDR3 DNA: TGTGCCAGCACCAGGGCGAGTATCAATGAGCAGTTCTTC

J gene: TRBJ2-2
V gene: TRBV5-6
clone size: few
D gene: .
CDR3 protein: CASSEVGSANTGELFF
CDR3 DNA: TGTGCCAGCAGCGAGGTGGGGAGCGCGAACACCGGGGAGCTGTTTTTT

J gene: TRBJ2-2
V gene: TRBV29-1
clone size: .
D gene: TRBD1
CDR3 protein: CSVRTGRFTGELFF
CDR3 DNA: TGCAGCGTCCGGACAGGGCGTTTCACCGGGGAGCTGTTTTTT

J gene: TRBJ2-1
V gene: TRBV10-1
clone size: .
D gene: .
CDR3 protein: CASSGGSSYNEQFF
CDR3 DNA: TGCGCCAGCAGTGGGGGGAGCTCCTACAATGAGCAGTTCTTC

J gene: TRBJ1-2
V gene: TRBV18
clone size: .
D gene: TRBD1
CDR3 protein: CASSTGQDYGYTF
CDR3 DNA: TGTGCCAGCTCAACCGGACAGGACTATGGCTACACCTTC

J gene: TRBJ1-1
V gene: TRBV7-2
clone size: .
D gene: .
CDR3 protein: CASHLIPGLNTEAFF
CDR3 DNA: TGTGCCAGCCACCTTATTCCGGGACTGAACACTGAAGCTTTCTTT

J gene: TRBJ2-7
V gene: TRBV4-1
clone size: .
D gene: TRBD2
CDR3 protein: CASSQKRGIEQYF
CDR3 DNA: TGCGCCAGCAGCCAAAAGCGGGGAATCGAGCAGTACTTC

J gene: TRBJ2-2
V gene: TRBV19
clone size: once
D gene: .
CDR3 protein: CASSTQGTGELFF
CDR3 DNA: TGTGCCAGTAGTACTCAGGGGACCGGGGAGCTGTTTTTT

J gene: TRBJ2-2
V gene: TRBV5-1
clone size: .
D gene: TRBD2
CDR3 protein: CASSVSGRTVGELFF
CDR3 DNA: TGCGCCAGCAGCGTTAGCGGGCGAACGGTCGGGGAGCTGTTTTTT

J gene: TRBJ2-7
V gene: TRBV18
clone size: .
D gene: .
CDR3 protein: CASSPPGMRSYEQYF
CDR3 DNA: TGTGCCAGCTCACCACCGGGCATGAGGTCCTACGAGCAGTACTTC

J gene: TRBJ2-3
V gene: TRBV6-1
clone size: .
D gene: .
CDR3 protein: CASIAGGRDTQYF
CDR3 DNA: TGTGCCAGCATTGCCGGAGGGCGGGATACGCAGTATTTT

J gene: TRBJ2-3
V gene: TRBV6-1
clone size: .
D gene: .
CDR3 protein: CASSEVVAVDTQYF
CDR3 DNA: TGTGCCAGCAGTGAAGTGGTGGCAGTAGATACGCAGTATTTT

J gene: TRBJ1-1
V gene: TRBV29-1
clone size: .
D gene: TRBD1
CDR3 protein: CSVATGEGAVTEAFF
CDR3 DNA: TGCAGCGTTGCCACAGGGGAAGGTGCTGTCACTGAAGCTTTCTTT

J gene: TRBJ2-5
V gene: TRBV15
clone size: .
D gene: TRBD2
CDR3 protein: CATSIKREQETQYF
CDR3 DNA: TGTGCCACCAGTATTAAGCGGGAGCAAGAGACCCAGTACTTC

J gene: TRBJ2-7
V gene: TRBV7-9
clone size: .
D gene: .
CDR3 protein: CASSPTAPYEQYF
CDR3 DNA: TGTGCCAGCAGCCCGACAGCGCCCTACGAGCAGTACTTC

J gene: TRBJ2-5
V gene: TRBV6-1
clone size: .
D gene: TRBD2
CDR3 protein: CASSEKPFERGGSETQYF
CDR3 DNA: TGTGCCAGCAGTGAAAAGCCTTTCGAGCGGGGGGGTTCGGAGACCCAGTACTTC

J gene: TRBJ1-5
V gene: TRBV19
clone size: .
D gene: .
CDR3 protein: CASRGNSEPQHF
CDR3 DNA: TGTGCCAGTAGGGGGAACTCAGAGCCCCAGCATTTT

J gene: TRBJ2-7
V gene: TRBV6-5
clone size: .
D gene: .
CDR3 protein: CASRTKSSSSYEQYF
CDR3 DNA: TGTGCCAGCAGGACTAAGAGTAGTAGCTCCTACGAGCAGTACTTC

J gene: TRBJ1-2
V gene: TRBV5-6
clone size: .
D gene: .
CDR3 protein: CASSFAGGGYTF
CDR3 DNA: TGTGCCAGCAGCTTTGCGGGGGGCGGCTACACCTTC

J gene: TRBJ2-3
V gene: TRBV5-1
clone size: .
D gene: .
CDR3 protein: CASSPFVKTSTDTQYF
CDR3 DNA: TGCGCCAGCAGCCCCTTTGTGAAGACTAGCACAGATACGCAGTATTTT

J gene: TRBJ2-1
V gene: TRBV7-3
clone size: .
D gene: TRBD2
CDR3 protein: CASSLNPRLAGANYNEQFF
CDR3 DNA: TGTGCCAGCAGCTTAAACCCGAGACTAGCGGGGGCTAACTACAATGAGCAGTTCTTC

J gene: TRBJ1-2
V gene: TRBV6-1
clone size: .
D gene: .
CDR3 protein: CASSESDGYGYTF
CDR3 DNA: TGTGCCAGCAGTGAATCGGACGGCTATGGCTACACCTTC

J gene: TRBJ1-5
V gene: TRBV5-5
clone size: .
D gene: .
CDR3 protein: CASSEPSGQQPQHF
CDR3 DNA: TGTGCCAGCAGCGAACCCAGTGGTCAGCAGCCCCAGCATTTT

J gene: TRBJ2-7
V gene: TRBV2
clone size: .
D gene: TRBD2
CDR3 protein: CASGGTSSLGEQYF
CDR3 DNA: TGTGCCAGCGGAGGGACTAGCAGTCTCGGCGAGCAGTACTTC

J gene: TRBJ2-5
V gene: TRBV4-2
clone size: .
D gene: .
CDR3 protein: CASSAFDYQETQYF
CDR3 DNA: TGTGCCAGCAGCGCCTTCGACTACCAAGAGACCCAGTACTTC

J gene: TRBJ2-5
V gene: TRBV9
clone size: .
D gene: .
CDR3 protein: CASSVDGGAETQYF
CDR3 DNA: TGTGCCAGCAGCGTAGATGGGGGGGCGGAGACCCAGTACTTC

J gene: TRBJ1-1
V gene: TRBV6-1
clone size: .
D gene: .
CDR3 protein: CASSEAGTTLEAFF
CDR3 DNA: TGTGCCAGCAGTGAAGCTGGGACAACTCTAGAAGCTTTCTTT

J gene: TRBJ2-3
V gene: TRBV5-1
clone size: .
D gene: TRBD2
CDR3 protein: CASKVGLAGPDTQYF
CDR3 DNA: TGCGCCAGCAAGGTGGGACTAGCGGGACCAGATACGCAGTATTTT

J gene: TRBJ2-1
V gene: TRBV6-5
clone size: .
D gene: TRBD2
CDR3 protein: CASSQGLAGTIEQFF
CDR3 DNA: TGTGCCAGCAGTCAGGGACTAGCGGGGACGATTGAGCAGTTCTTC

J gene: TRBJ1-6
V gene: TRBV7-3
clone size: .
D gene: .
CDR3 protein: CASSLRGANNSPLHF
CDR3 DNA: TGTGCCAGCAGCTTAAGGGGGGCCAATAATTCACCCCTCCACTTT

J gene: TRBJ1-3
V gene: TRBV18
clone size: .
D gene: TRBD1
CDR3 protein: CASSRTGESGNTIYF
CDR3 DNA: TGTGCCAGCTCACGAACAGGGGAGAGTGGAAACACCATATATTTT

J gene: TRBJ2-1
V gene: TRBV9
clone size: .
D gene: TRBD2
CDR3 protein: CASSVGGRAHNEQFF
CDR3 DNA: TGTGCCAGCAGCGTAGGCGGGAGGGCCCACAATGAGCAGTTCTTC

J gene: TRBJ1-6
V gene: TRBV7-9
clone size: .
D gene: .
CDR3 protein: CASSLGQGFYNSPLHF
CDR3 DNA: TGTGCCAGCAGCTTAGGGCAGGGGTTTTATAATTCACCCCTCCACTTT

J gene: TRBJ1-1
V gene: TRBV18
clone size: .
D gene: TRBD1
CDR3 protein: CASSPLGQGGTEAFF
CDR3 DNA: TGTGCCAGCTCACCCCTCGGACAGGGCGGCACTGAAGCTTTCTTT

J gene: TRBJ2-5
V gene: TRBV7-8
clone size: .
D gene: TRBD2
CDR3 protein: CASSFLGLAGQETQYF
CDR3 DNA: TGTGCCAGCAGCTTCCTGGGACTAGCGGGGCAAGAGACCCAGTACTTC

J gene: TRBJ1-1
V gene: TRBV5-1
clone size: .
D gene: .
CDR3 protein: CASSLGTLNTEAFF
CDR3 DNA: TGCGCCAGCAGCTTGGGAACATTGAACACTGAAGCTTTCTTT

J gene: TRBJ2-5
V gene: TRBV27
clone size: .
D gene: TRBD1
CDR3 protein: CASRKQGALETQYF
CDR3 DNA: TGTGCCAGCAGGAAACAGGGGGCGCTTGAGACCCAGTACTTC

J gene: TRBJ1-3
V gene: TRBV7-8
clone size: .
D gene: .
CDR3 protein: CASSRDALPGNTIYF
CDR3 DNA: TGTGCCAGCAGCAGGGACGCACTACCTGGAAACACCATATATTTT

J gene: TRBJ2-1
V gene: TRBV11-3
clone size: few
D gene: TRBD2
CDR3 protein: CASSNWGRGEQFF
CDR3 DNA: TGTGCCAGCAGCAACTGGGGGAGGGGTGAGCAGTTCTTC

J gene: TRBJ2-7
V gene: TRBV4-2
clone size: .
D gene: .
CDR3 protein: CASSQLNRLRVREQYF
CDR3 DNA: TGTGCCAGCAGCCAGCTTAATAGGCTCCGGGTGCGCGAGCAGTACTTC

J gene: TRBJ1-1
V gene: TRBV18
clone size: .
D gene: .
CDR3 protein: CASSPLDVSTEAFF
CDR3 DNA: TGTGCCAGCTCACCACTCGATGTGAGCACTGAAGCTTTCTTT

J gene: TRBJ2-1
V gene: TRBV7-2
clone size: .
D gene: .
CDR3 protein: CASSSTVGRVGRGNEQFF
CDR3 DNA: TGTGCCAGCAGCTCAACAGTCGGGCGGGTTGGTAGGGGCAATGAGCAGTTCTTC

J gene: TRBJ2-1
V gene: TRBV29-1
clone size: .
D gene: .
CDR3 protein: CSVEVDLWGNEQFF
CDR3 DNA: TGCAGCGTTGAGGTTGACTTATGGGGCAATGAGCAGTTCTTC

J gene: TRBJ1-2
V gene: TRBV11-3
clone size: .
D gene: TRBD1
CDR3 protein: CASSLDGDRAYRSYGYTF
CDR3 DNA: TGTGCCAGCAGCTTAGATGGGGACAGGGCTTATAGAAGCTATGGCTACACCTTC

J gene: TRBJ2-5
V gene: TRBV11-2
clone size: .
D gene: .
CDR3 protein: CASSGKGGQETQYF
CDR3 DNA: TGTGCCAGCTCCGGTAAGGGCGGCCAAGAGACCCAGTACTTC

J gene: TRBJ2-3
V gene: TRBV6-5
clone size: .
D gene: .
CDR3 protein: CASSPLGTGTDTQYF
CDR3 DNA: TGTGCCAGCAGCCCCCTAGGGACCGGCACAGATACGCAGTATTTT

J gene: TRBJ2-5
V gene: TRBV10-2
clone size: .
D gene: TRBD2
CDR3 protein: CASSRTSRQETQYF
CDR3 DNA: TGCGCCAGCAGTAGGACTAGTCGTCAAGAGACCCAGTACTTC